Following are 3 T cell receptor beta chains from one sample sequenced in a study of shared clonotypes between healthy human individuals. The method was immunoSEQ multiplex PCR; TCRdb's version includes in-frame clones alone and lacks a portion of them. The data show about 610,000 clones, around 97% seen once. Sequences were obtained from naive CD4+ T cells sorted from blood. Subset: CD45RA+ positively selected. The source is a woman aged 25 to 39 in good health.

DNA for the CDR3: TGTGCCAGCAGCTCAGTGACTAGCGCTTACAATGAGCAGTTCTTC. It is translated as CASSSVTSAYNEQFF. The gene calls are TRBV7-2 and TRBJ2-1; 8 positions agree with TRBD2. The CDR3 has 15 residues. Germline V gene lookup returns CDR1 SGHTA and CDR2 FQGNSA. V lost 4 bases, J lost 4 bases, and 6 bases stayed unmatched.

This clone was counted a single time. J is TRBJ2-7 and V is TRBV9, with D tentatively TRBD2 (5 bases). The CDR3 runs 15 residues. Trimming shortened V by 4 bases and J by 4 bases, and 18 bases separated the two germline ends. Germline CDR1 and CDR2: SGDLS and YYNGEE. The CDR3 sequence: CASSPLALAGYEQYF. The CDR3, as DNA: TGTGCCAGCAGCCCTCTCGCCTTGGCGGGTTACGAGCAGTACTTC. Combining the CDR3 with reference TRBV9 and TRBJ2-7 gives the whole variable domain DSGVTQTPKHLITATGQRVTLRCSPRSGDLSVYWYQQSLDQGLQFLIQYYNGEERAKGNILERFSAQQFPDLHSELNLSSLELGDSALYFCASSPLALAGYEQYFGPGTRLTVT.

V is TRBV6-5 and J is TRBJ2-2; no reliable D call. V gave up 4 bases and J gave up 4 bases, with 4 bases separating them. Per germline, CDR1 MNHEY and CDR2 SVGAGI. The CDR3 spans 12 residues. CDR3 region: CASSWSTGELFF. The CDR3 DNA reads as TGTGCCAGCAGTTGGTCCACCGGGGAGCTGTTTTTT.